This TCR beta chain is drawn from a study of blood T cell repertoires in COVID-19. Here immunoSEQ multiplex PCR was the method, and the copy in TCRdb shows in-frame clones only, minus some. The sample carries 95,000 to 150,000 clones, 90% recorded once. Seattle patients were enrolled while actively infected and followed longitudinally. In germline, CDR1 is MGHRA, CDR2 YSYEKL. V lost 3 bases, J lost 6 bases, and 6 bases stayed unmatched. This CDR3 region has 15 residues. Sequenced material: peripheral blood. The clonotype comes from a woman aged 60-70 years with COVID-19, enrolled during active disease. This chain uses TRBV4-1 with TRBJ2-2; 8 nucleotides agree with TRBD1. The CDR3 sequence: CASSQEDRASGELFF. The CDR3 DNA follows: TGCGCCAGCAGCCAGGAGGACAGGGCTTCCGGGGAGCTGTTTTTT.